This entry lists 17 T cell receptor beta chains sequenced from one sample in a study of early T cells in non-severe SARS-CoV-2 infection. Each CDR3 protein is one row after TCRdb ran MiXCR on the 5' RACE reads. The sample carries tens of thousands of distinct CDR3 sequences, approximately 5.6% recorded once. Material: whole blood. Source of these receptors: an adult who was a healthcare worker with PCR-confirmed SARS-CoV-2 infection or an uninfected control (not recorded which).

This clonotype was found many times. In DNA, the CDR3 is TGTGCCAGCAGTTTGGCGGTCTATGGCTACACCTTC. Protein product: CASSLAVYGYTF. This chain connects TRBV12-3 or TRBV12-4 to TRBJ1-2; D not certain. Trimming pared 3 bases from V and 4 bases from J, leaving 6 bases between. This CDR3 comprises 12 residues.

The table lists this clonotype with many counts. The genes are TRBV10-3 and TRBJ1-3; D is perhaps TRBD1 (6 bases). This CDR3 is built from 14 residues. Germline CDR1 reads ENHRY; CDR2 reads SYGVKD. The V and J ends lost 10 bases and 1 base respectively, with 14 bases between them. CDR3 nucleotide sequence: TGTGCCACACTGGACAGACGTTCTGGAAACACCATATATTTT. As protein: CATLDRRSGNTIYF.

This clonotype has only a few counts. The CDR3 is CASSLETGGGYSPLHF. The CDR3 DNA follows: TGTGCCAGCAGCTTGGAGACAGGGGGTGGGTATTCACCCCTCCACTTT. This chain uses TRBV5-4 with TRBJ1-6; 9 positions agree with TRBD1. The CDR3 length is 16 residues. The V and J ends lost 0 bases and 8 bases, in that order; junction bases with no gene match: 6. Germline V gives CDR1 SGHNT, CDR2 YYREEE (reference sequence).

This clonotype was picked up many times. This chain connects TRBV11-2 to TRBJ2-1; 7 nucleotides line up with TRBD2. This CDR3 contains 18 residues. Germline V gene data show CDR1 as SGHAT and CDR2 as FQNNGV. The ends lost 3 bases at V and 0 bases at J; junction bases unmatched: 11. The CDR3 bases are TGTGCCAGCAGCTTGTGGCGGGAGCTAGGGAGCTCCTACAATGAGCAGTTCTTC. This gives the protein CASSLWRELGSSYNEQFF.

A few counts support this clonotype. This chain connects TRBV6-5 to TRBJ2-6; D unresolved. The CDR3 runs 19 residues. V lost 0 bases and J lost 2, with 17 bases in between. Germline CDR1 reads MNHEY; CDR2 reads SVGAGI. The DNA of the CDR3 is TGTGCCAGCAGTTACTCTAAGGGCGTATCTTCCCCTGGGGCCAACGTCCTGACTTTC. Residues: CASSYSKGVSSPGANVLTF.

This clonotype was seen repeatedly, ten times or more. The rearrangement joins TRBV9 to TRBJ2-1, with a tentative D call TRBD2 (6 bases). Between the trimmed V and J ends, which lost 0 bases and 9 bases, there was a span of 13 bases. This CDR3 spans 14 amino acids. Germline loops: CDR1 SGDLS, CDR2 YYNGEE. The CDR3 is CASSVDGGLGEQFF. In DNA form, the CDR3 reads TGTGCCAGCAGCGTAGACGGAGGGCTAGGTGAGCAGTTCTTC. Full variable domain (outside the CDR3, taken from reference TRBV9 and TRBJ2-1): DSGVTQTPKHLITATGQRVTLRCSPRSGDLSVYWYQQSLDQGLQFLIQYYNGEERAKGNILERFSAQQFPDLHSELNLSSLELGDSALYFCASSVDGGLGEQFFGPGTRLTVL.

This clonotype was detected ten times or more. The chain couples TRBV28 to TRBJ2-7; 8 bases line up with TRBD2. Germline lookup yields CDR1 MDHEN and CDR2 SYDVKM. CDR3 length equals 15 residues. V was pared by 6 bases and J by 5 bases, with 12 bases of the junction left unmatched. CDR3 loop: CASSRGGRGGNEQYF. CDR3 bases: TGTGCCAGCAGCCGGGGGGGAAGGGGAGGCAACGAGCAGTACTTC.

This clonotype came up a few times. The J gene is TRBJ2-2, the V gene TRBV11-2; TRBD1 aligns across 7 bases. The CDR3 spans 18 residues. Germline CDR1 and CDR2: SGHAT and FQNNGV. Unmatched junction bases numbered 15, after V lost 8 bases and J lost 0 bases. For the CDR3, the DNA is TGTGCCAGCTCCGACCCTATGACAGGGTCCCCGAACACCGGGGAGCTGTTTTTT. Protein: CASSDPMTGSPNTGELFF.

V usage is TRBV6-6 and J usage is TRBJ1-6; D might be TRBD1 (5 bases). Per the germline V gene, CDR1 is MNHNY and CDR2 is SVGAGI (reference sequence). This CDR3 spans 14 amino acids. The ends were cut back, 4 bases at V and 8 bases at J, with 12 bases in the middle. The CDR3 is CASSLRRGDSPLHF. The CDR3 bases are TGTGCCAGCAGTTTACGACGGGGGGATTCACCCCTCCACTTT.

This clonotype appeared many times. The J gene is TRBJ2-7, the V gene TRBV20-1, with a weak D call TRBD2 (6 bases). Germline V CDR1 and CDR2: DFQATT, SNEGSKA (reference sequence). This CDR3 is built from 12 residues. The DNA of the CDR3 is TGCAGCCTTGGTACGGGGAGGTACGAGCAGTACTTC. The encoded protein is CSLGTGRYEQYF.

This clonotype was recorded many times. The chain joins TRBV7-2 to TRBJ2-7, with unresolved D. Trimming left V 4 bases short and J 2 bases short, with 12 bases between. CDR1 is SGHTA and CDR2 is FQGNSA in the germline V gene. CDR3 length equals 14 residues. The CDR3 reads CASSSLYSTYEQYF. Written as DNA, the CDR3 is TGTGCCAGCAGCTCCTTGTATAGTACCTACGAGCAGTACTTC.

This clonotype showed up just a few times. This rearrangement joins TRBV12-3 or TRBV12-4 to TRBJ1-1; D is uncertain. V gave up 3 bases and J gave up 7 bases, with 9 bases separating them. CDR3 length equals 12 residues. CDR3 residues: CASSFGQLEAFF. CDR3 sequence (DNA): TGTGCCAGCAGTTTCGGGCAGCTTGAAGCTTTCTTT.

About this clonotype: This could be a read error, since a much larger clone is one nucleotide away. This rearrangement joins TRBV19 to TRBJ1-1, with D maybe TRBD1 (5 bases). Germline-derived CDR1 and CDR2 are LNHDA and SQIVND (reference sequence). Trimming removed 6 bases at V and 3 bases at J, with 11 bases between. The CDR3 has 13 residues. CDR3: CASSPGRYTEAFF. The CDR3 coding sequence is TGTGCCAGTAGCCCAGGGAGGTACACTGAAGCTTTCTTT.

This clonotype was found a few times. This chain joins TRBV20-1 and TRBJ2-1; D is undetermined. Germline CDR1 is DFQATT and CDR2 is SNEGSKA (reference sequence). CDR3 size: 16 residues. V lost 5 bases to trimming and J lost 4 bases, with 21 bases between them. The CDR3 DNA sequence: TGCAGTGCTCCCCTGCAGACCCGAGCGATATACAATGAGCAGTTCTTC. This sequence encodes CSAPLQTRAIYNEQFF.

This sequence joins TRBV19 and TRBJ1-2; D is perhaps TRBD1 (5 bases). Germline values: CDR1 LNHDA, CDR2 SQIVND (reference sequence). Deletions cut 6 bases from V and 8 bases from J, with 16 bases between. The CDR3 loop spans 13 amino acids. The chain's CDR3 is CASRFPGRDGYTF. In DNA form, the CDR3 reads TGTGCCAGTAGATTCCCCGGGAGGGACGGCTACACCTTC.

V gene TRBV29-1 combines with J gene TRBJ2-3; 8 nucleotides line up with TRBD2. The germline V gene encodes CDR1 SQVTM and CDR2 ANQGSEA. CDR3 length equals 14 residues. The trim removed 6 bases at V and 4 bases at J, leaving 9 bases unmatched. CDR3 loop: CSVGGGGSADTQYF. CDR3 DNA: TGCAGCGTCGGGGGGGGCGGTTCGGCAGATACGCAGTATTTT.

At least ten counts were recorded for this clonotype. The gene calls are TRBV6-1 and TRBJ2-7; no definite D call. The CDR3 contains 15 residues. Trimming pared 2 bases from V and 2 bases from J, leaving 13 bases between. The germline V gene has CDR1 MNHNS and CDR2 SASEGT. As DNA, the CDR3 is TGTGCCAGCAGTGAACCTCCCACAGCCACCTACGAGCAGTACTTC. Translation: CASSEPPTATYEQYF.